This record covers a single TCR beta chain. Its antigen is unknown. Between the trimmed V and J ends, which lost 6 bases and 6 bases, there was a span of 12 bases. CDR3 length equals 12 residues. Germline CDR1 reads SEHNR; CDR2 reads FQNEAQ (reference sequence). These data belong to a study of T-cell memory formation after mild COVID-19. MiXCR, applied by TCRdb to the 5' RACE reads, yields one record per CDR3 protein. The data contain about 390,000 distinct CDR3 sequences, around 21% of them seen just once; the ten biggest clones take up about 12%. General study points: The CD4+ clones that contracted clustered mainly within CM and EM, and the CD8+ clones concentrated in EMRA. Researchers could not confirm that second-wave clones peaking on day 37 targeted SARS-CoV-2.

The chain recombines TRBV7-9 with TRBJ2-7; maybe TRBD1 (6 bases). This receptor was identified in an adult woman who had mild COVID-19 (a few samples of this study predate the infection). Cell type and time point are not known. The sequencing sample was made of PBMCs or a T cell subset sorted from them (not recorded which). The DNA for the CDR3 is TGTGCCAGCAGTATCCTAGGGGGCGAGCAGTACTTC. Translation: CASSILGGEQYF.